The TCR beta chain described here comes from a study of T-cell reconstitution after alpha-beta-depleted transplantation in children. This clonotype was detected a few times. The length of the CDR3 is 13 residues. CDR1 and CDR2 from the germline V gene are MDHEN and SYDVKM. V shed 7 bases and J 4 bases; nucleotides not matched to a gene: 6. Researchers prepared the TCRbeta library using unique molecular identifiers, the study reports. TCRdb reanalysed the PCR reads using MiXCR and keeps one entry per CDR3 protein. In the table there are roughly 500,000 distinct CDR3 sequences, 10% to 13% of which are singletons.

This specimen consisted of PBMCs, obtained before TCRalphabeta/CD19-depleted stem cell transplant. This chain uses TRBV28 with TRBJ2-7; TRBD1 aligns across 8 bases. The receptor's source is a child aged 2-15 years with inherited bone marrow failure, due to receive a stem cell transplant. DNA of the CDR3: TGTGCCAGCACGACAGGGGCCCTGTACGAGCAGTACTTC. Its protein product is CASTTGALYEQYF.